One and the same sample provided the 8 T cell receptor beta chains below, sequenced in a study of T cell responses to AZD1222 COVID-19 vaccine. The data were produced by immunoSEQ multiplex PCR, yet TCRdb's version contains in-frame clones alone and is incomplete. Here the sample spans roughly 43,000 clones, just under 80% being singletons. The sample here was peripheral blood, taken 28 days after the second dose of the MenACWY control vaccine. These receptor sequences come from an adult who received the MenACWY meningococcal vaccine as a control.

A single count supports this clone. The chain employs TRBV12-3 or TRBV12-4 and TRBJ2-5; D is unresolved. The CDR3 consists of 12 residues. The ends were cut back, 6 bases at V and 1 base at J, with 6 bases in the middle. DNA of the CDR3: TGTGCCAGCAGAGGACCCCAAGAGACCCAGTACTTC. It yields the protein CASRGPQETQYF.

The chain uses TRBV5-1 and TRBJ2-7; the D is unclear. The CDR3 loop spans 11 amino acids. V was shortened by 9 bases and J by 4 bases, with 11 bases between the two germline ends. Germline CDR1 SGHRS, CDR2 YFSETQ. The CDR3 is CATSDGYEQYF. CDR3 DNA: TGCGCCACCTCGGACGGTTACGAGCAGTACTTC.

The chain uses TRBV11-1 and TRBJ1-1, with D possibly being TRBD1 (5 bases). Trimming pared 1 base from V and 1 base from J, leaving 10 bases between. CDR1 is SGHAT and CDR2 is FQDESV in the germline V gene (reference sequence). This CDR3 is built from 15 residues. This CDR3 is CASSLGQHTNTEAFF. CDR3 bases: TGTGCCAGCAGCTTAGGACAGCACACGAACACTGAAGCTTTCTTT.

The V call is TRBV10-3, the J call TRBJ1-1; perhaps TRBD1 as D (5 bases). CDR3 length equals 14 residues. V gave up 6 bases and J gave up 4 bases, with 15 bases separating them. CDR1 is ENHRY, CDR2 SYGVKD, per germline. CDR3 nucleotides: TGTGCCATCAGGTACCAGGACGGGGCCACTGAAGCTTTCTTT. Translation: CAIRYQDGATEAFF.

V usage is TRBV15 and J usage is TRBJ1-4; 7 positions agree with TRBD1. With 0 bases clipped from V and 3 bases from J, the junction kept 4 bases outside the gene matches. Germline CDR1 is LNHNV and CDR2 is YYDKDF (reference sequence). The CDR3 length is 16 residues. The CDR3 coding sequence is TGTGCCACCAGCAGAGATCGACAGGGATCTAATGAAAAACTGTTTTTT. Its protein is CATSRDRQGSNEKLFF.

The rearrangement joins TRBV29-1 to TRBJ2-3; TRBD2 agrees at 8 bases. The CDR3 runs to 15 residues. V was clipped by 0 bases and J by 2 bases; unmatched bases: 4. Germline-derived CDR1 and CDR2 are SQVTM and ANQGSEA. The CDR3 nucleotides are TGCAGCGTTGAAGATCGGGGGGGGGCCACAGATACGCAGTATTTT. The encoded protein is CSVEDRGGATDTQYF.

The chain couples TRBV12-5 to TRBJ1-3, with D possibly matching TRBD1 (5 bases). Germline CDR1 and CDR2: LGHNT and FRNRAP. V was clipped by 5 bases and J by 1 base, with 9 bases between them. The length of the CDR3 is 14 residues. For the CDR3, the DNA is TGTGCTAGTGGTCAGGGTTCTTCTGGAAACACCATATATTTT. It is translated as CASGQGSSGNTIYF.

The chain uses TRBV30 and TRBJ1-2, with no clear D. The CDR3 spans 14 residues. Germline-derived CDR1 and CDR2 are GTSNPN and SVGIG (reference sequence). V shed 2 bases and J shed 3 bases, with 13 bases lying between them. CDR3 in amino acids: CAWSSGLSDYGYTF. The CDR3 DNA follows: TGTGCCTGGAGTTCCGGGCTTAGCGACTATGGCTACACCTTC.